The rows below give T cell receptor beta chains drawn from one sample of a study of cytomegalovirus exposure and HLA in healthy donors. Generated by immunoSEQ multiplex PCR, the TCRdb table keeps only in-frame clones and is missing some. The sample contains over 200,000 clones, 70% to 80% of which appear only once. Material for sequencing was PBMCs. The receptors come from a woman aged 25 to 45 in good health and CMV-seronegative. CDR3s include the opening cysteine and the closing phenylalanine or tryptophan. The order of the fields is CDR3 protein, CDR3 DNA, clone size, V gene, J gene, D gene, CDR3 length. The D gene is left open where the match is weak. Part of the rows lack a size; the others show once, few, many or a class for expanded clones.

CASSPGQGGLVTEAFF,TGCGCCAGCAGTCCGGGACAGGGAGGTCTGGTCACTGAAGCTTTCTTT,few,TRBV5-1,TRBJ1-1,TRBD1,16
CASSIGRGSSLTEAFF,TGTGCCAGTAGTATTGGGAGGGGGTCCTCTCTCACTGAAGCTTTCTTT,NA,TRBV19,TRBJ1-1,NA,16
CASSEYIAPVTEAFF,TGTGCCAGCAGTGAATACATTGCCCCGGTCACTGAAGCTTTCTTT,NA,TRBV25-1,TRBJ1-1,NA,15
CASEQFYLRETQYF,TGTGCCAGCGAACAGTTCTACCTTAGGGAGACCCAGTACTTC,NA,TRBV6-1,TRBJ2-5,NA,14
CASSTTGGDNIQYF,TGTGCCAGCAGCACCACAGGGGGAGATAACATTCAGTACTTC,NA,TRBV6-6,TRBJ2-4,TRBD1,14
CAWIRDSLDYGYTF,TGTGCCTGGATTAGGGACAGCCTCGACTATGGCTACACCTTC,NA,TRBV30,TRBJ1-2,TRBD1,14
CASRHRTGLNQPQHF,TGTGCCAGCAGACATAGGACAGGGCTAAATCAGCCCCAGCATTTT,NA,TRBV2,TRBJ1-5,TRBD1,15
CASSQSQGAREKLFF,TGTGCCAGCAGCCAGTCACAGGGGGCAAGGGAAAAACTGTTTTTT,NA,TRBV16,TRBJ1-4,TRBD1,15
CASSLADAGNQPQHF,TGTGCCAGCAGCTTAGCGGATGCGGGCAATCAGCCCCAGCATTTT,NA,TRBV7-9,TRBJ1-5,NA,15
CASSSLAGFYNEQFF,TGTGCCAGCAGTAGCCTAGCGGGATTCTACAATGAGCAGTTCTTC,few,TRBV2,TRBJ2-1,TRBD2,15
CASSQSLRHSDEKLFF,TGCGCCAGCAGTCAATCCCTCCGACATTCAGATGAAAAACTGTTTTTT,NA,TRBV23-1,TRBJ1-4,NA,16
CASSLGRNQSSGANVLTF,TGTGCCAGCAGCTTAGGGAGGAATCAGAGCTCTGGGGCCAACGTCCTGACTTTC,few,TRBV7-6,TRBJ2-6,NA,18
CASRNRDGSSPLHF,TGTGCCAGTAGGAACAGGGATGGTAGTTCACCCCTCCACTTT,once,TRBV19,TRBJ1-6,NA,14
CASSLAVREYNEQFF,TGCGCCAGCAGCTTGGCAGTGCGGGAGTACAATGAGCAGTTCTTC,NA,TRBV5-1,TRBJ2-1,TRBD2,15
CASSSAGGYEQYF,TGTGCCAGTAGTTCGGCAGGGGGTTACGAGCAGTACTTC,NA,TRBV19,TRBJ2-7,TRBD1,13
CASSTGYEQYF,TGTGCCAGCAGTACGGGTTACGAGCAGTACTTC,NA,TRBV6-1,TRBJ2-7,NA,11
CASSLAGLAGDEQYF,TGTGCCAGCAGCTTGGCCGGACTAGCGGGAGACGAGCAGTACTTC,NA,TRBV7-9,TRBJ2-7,TRBD2,15
CASSQGTGIGYTF,TGTGCCAGCAGCCAGGGGACAGGGATTGGCTACACCTTC,few,TRBV5-4,TRBJ1-2,TRBD1,13
CASSWLAGAEKLFF,TGTGCCAGCAGTTGGTTGGCAGGGGCTGAAAAACTGTTTTTT,NA,TRBV6-6,TRBJ1-4,NA,14
CASGTLPSYEQYF,TGTGCCAGCGGCACGCTTCCCTCCTACGAGCAGTACTTC,NA,TRBV6-1,TRBJ2-7,NA,13
CASSLRGLITGELFF,TGTGCCAGCAGCTTAAGGGGACTAATTACCGGGGAGCTGTTTTTT,few,TRBV7-3,TRBJ2-2,TRBD2,15
CASSTLTGSDTEAFF,TGTGCCAGCAGCACCCTGACAGGGAGCGACACTGAAGCTTTCTTT,NA,TRBV7-9,TRBJ1-1,TRBD1,15
CASSYSPSGYYEQYF,TGTGCCAGCAGTTACTCTCCTAGCGGATACTACGAGCAGTACTTC,many,TRBV6-5,TRBJ2-7,TRBD2,15
CASRTSGSYEQYF,TGTGCCAGCAGGACTAGCGGTTCCTACGAGCAGTACTTC,once,TRBV6-1,TRBJ2-7,TRBD2,13
CASSDQRTSGGAKQYF,TGTGCCAGCAGTGACCAGAGGACTAGCGGGGGGGCCAAGCAGTACTTC,NA,TRBV6-4,TRBJ2-7,TRBD2,16
CASSPPSAGSYEQYF,TGTGCCAGCTCACCACCTAGCGCCGGATCCTACGAGCAGTACTTC,few,TRBV18,TRBJ2-7,NA,15